Following are 18 T cell receptor beta chains from one sample sequenced in a study of glioma-infiltrating T cells after dendritic cell vaccination. The method was immunoSEQ multiplex PCR; TCRdb's version includes in-frame clones alone and lacks a portion of them. The table includes 75,000 to 100,000 clones, 75% to 85% detected once. Material: blood, obtained before dendritic cell vaccination. The receptors here all came from a human donor with glioblastoma.

This clone turned up a few times. CDR3 sequence reads: CASKGFGTDTQYF. The CDR3 DNA reads as TGTGCCAGTAAGGGGTTCGGCACAGATACGCAGTATTTT. The J gene is TRBJ2-3, the V gene TRBV19; a possible D gene is TRBD1 (5 bases). The CDR3 totals 13 residues. V lost 7 bases to trimming and J lost 1 base, with 9 bases between them. CDR1 is LNHDA and CDR2 is SQIVND in the germline V gene (reference sequence).

V gene TRBV11-1 combines with J gene TRBJ2-2; TRBD2 might be the D (5 bases). This CDR3 comprises 16 residues. Trimming pared 3 bases from V and 4 bases from J, leaving 15 bases between. Germline V CDR1 and CDR2: SGHAT, FQDESV (reference sequence). The CDR3 here is CASSFPSRASTGELFF. The CDR3, as DNA: TGTGCCAGCAGCTTCCCCTCGCGGGCGAGCACCGGGGAGCTGTTTTTT.

V usage is TRBV7-9 and J usage is TRBJ2-5, with 7 bases aligning to TRBD2. In germline, CDR1 is SEHNR, CDR2 FQNEAQ (reference sequence). The V and J ends lost 6 bases and 2 bases, in that order; junction bases with no gene match: 3. There are 13 residues in the CDR3. The CDR3 sequence: CASRPGGQETQYF. The DNA for the CDR3 is TGTGCCAGCAGGCCCGGGGGGCAAGAGACCCAGTACTTC.

The J gene is TRBJ1-6, the V gene TRBV2; TRBD1 agrees at 8 bases. V was clipped by 3 bases and J by 5 bases; unmatched bases: 3. Germline V lookup: CDR1 SNHLY, CDR2 FYNNEI. This CDR3 is built from 15 residues. The CDR3 nucleotides read TGTGCCAGCAGTGACCTGGGACAGGATAATTCACCCCTCCACTTT. The encoded protein is CASSDLGQDNSPLHF.

The rearrangement uses TRBV5-4 and TRBJ2-1; 8 bases align to TRBD2. Trimming removed 0 bases from V and 4 bases from J; junction bases left unmatched: 9. CDR1 and CDR2 (germline): SGHNT, YYREEE (reference sequence). CDR3 length: 17 residues. The CDR3 sequence: CASSLGARSGGYNEQFF. In DNA form, the CDR3 reads TGTGCCAGCAGCTTGGGGGCTCGGAGCGGGGGTTACAATGAGCAGTTCTTC.

V and J are TRBV21-1 and TRBJ1-6. TRBV21-1 is reported as a pseudogene. This CDR3 has 16 amino acids. The CDR3 loop is CASSKERSSYNSPLHF. The CDR3 DNA reads TGTGCCAGCAGCAAAGAAAGGAGCTCCTATAATTCACCCCTCCACTTT.

The chain combines TRBV6-6 with TRBJ1-5, with a tentative D call TRBD1 (6 bases). In germline, CDR1 is MNHNY, CDR2 SVGAGI (reference sequence). The CDR3 runs 15 residues. The germline V and J ends were trimmed by 0 bases and 4 bases, with 10 bases remaining between them. The CDR3 reads CASSYSGGPNQPQHF. CDR3 in DNA: TGTGCCAGCAGTTACTCGGGGGGGCCAAATCAGCCCCAGCATTTT.

This sequence joins TRBV5-1 and TRBJ2-2; D may be TRBD2 (5 bases). In germline, CDR1 is SGHRS, CDR2 YFSETQ. The CDR3 consists of 14 residues. Trimming shortened V by 6 bases and J by 0 bases, and 9 bases separated the two germline ends. The DNA for the CDR3 is TGCGCCAGCAAGGAGGCCACGAACACCGGGGAGCTGTTTTTT. Protein: CASKEATNTGELFF.

This clone was picked up one time. The genes are TRBV14 and TRBJ1-2; D may be TRBD1 (5 bases). Between the trimmed V and J ends, which lost 1 base and 2 bases, there was a span of 11 bases. This CDR3 is 15 amino acids long. Looked up from germline, CDR1 is SGHDN and CDR2 is FVKESK. The CDR3: CASSQVSGWNYGYTF. The CDR3, as DNA: TGTGCCAGCAGCCAAGTGTCAGGGTGGAACTATGGCTACACCTTC.

The chain employs TRBV6-1 and TRBJ2-2; D perhaps matches TRBD1 (5 bases). Germline V gene data show CDR1 as MNHNS and CDR2 as SASEGT. V was cut by 6 bases and J by 3 bases, with 8 bases left in between. This CDR3 contains 13 residues. CDR3 protein: CASRSRDTGELFF. DNA of the CDR3: TGTGCCAGCAGAAGCAGGGACACCGGGGAGCTGTTTTTT.

The chain recombines TRBV18 with TRBJ2-3; the match to TRBD1 covers 7 bases. CDR3 length equals 15 residues. Germline loops: CDR1 KGHSH, CDR2 LQKENI. V lost 3 bases, J lost 0 bases, and 3 bases stayed unmatched. This CDR3 reads CASSPTGPSTDTQYF. The CDR3 bases are TGTGCCAGCTCACCGACAGGGCCGAGCACAGATACGCAGTATTTT.

The chain links TRBV4-2 to TRBJ2-7, with D tentatively TRBD2 (7 bases). This CDR3 is 16 amino acids long. V was trimmed by 1 base and J by 2 bases, leaving 15 bases between them. Germline V gives CDR1 LGHNA, CDR2 YNFKEQ. The DNA for the CDR3 is TGTGCCAGCAGCCAAGGAGCGGGACACCCAGCCTACGAGCAGTACTTC. Amino acids: CASSQGAGHPAYEQYF.

The table lists this clone with a count of one. The chain recombines TRBV2 with TRBJ2-1, with 13 bases matching TRBD2. Unmatched junction bases numbered 8, after V lost 6 bases and J lost 9 bases. The germline V gene has CDR1 SNHLY and CDR2 FYNNEI. The CDR3 covers 15 residues. The CDR3 nucleotides read TGTGCCAGCAGCCTGACTAGCGGGAGGACTACTGAGCAGTTCTTC. It is translated as CASSLTSGRTTEQFF.

The rearrangement uses TRBV5-1 and TRBJ1-5, with D possibly TRBD1 on 5 matching bases. The germline V and J ends were trimmed by 4 bases and 6 bases, with 17 bases remaining between them. The CDR3 consists of 15 residues. Germline assignment: CDR1 SGHRS and CDR2 YFSETQ. CDR3 in DNA: TGCGCCAGCAGCCCGGGGGAGGAGGGGACTCAGCCCCAGCATTTT. It encodes CASSPGEEGTQPQHF.

This chain links TRBV19 with TRBJ1-5; D gene ambiguous. V was trimmed by 6 bases and J by 7 bases, leaving 10 bases between them. CDR3 length: 12 amino acids. From germline, CDR1 is LNHDA and CDR2 SQIVND (reference sequence). The CDR3 loop is CASSSGEQPQHF. The CDR3 DNA is TGTGCCAGTAGCTCAGGCGAGCAGCCCCAGCATTTT.

With respect to this clone: A read error may account for a junction end that differs from germline. The genes are TRBV5-1 and TRBJ2-7; 9 bases are shared with TRBD2. The CDR3 covers 14 residues. CDR1 is SGHRS, CDR2 YFSETQ, per germline. CDR3 amino acids: CASSASGDLYGQYF. The CDR3 region has the DNA TGCGCCAGCAGCGCTAGCGGGGACCTCTACGGGCAGTACTTC.

This chain links TRBV28 with TRBJ1-5, with 9 bases identical to TRBD1. The junction had 5 bases not matched to a gene; V was cut back by 2 bases and J by 6 bases. Germline-derived CDR1 and CDR2 are MDHEN and SYDVKM. CDR3 length: 15 amino acids. This CDR3 reads CASSLAGTGLQPQHF. The CDR3 DNA follows: TGTGCCAGCAGTTTAGCCGGGACAGGGCTTCAGCCCCAGCATTTT. The entire variable domain, with the rest obtained from reference TRBV28 and TRBJ1-5, is as follows: DVKVTQSSRYLVKRTGEKVFLECVQDMDHENMFWYRQDPGLGLRLIYFSYDVKMKEKGDIPEGYSVSREKKERFSLILESASTNQTSMYLCASSLAGTGLQPQHFGDGTRLSIL.

The genes are TRBV6-5 and TRBJ2-7; no clear D. The V end was cut by 2 bases, the J end by 6 bases, with 14 bases between. The germline gives CDR1 MNHEY, CDR2 SVGAGI. The CDR3 is 14 residues long. In nucleotides, the CDR3 is TGTGCCAGCAGTTACGATCCGGGTAGAGCCGAGCAGTACTTC. Translation gives CASSYDPGRAEQYF.